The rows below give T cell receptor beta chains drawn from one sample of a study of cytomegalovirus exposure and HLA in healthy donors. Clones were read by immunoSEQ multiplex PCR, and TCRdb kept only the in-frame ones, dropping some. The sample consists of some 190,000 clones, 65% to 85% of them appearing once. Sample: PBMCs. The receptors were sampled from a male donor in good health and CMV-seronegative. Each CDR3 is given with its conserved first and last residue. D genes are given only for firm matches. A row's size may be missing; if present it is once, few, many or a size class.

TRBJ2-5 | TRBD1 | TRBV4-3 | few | CASSQEGGTGTQYF | TGCGCCAGCAGCCAAGAAGGGGGCACAGGGACCCAGTACTTC
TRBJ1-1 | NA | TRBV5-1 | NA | CASSLVAGERVMNTEAFF | TGCGCCAGCAGCTTGGTGGCAGGGGAGAGGGTCATGAACACTGAAGCTTTCTTT
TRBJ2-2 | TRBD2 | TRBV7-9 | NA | CASSPERSGRASGELFF | TGTGCCAGCAGCCCCGAACGAAGCGGGAGGGCCTCCGGGGAGCTGTTTTTT
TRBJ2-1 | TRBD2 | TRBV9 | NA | CASSVNRPGGDYSYNEQFF | TGTGCCAGCAGCGTAAATCGCCCTGGGGGGGACTATTCTTACAATGAGCAGTTCTTC
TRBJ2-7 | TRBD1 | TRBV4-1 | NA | CASSQGPTGAYEQYF | TGCGCCAGCAGCCAAGGCCCGACAGGGGCCTACGAGCAGTACTTC
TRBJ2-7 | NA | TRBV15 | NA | CATSRDQGGARPYEQYF | TGTGCCACCAGCAGAGATCAGGGCGGGGCGAGACCCTACGAGCAGTACTTC
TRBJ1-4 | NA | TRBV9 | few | CASSVRAGAAEKLFF | TGTGCCAGCAGCGTCCGCGCGGGGGCGGCTGAAAAACTGTTTTTT
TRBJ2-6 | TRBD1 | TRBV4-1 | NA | CASSQGQGSGANVLTF | TGCGCCAGCAGCCAAGGACAGGGCTCTGGGGCCAACGTCCTGACTTTC
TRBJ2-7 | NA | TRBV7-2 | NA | CASSRQRSSYEQYF | TGTGCCAGCAGCCGTCAAAGGAGCTCCTACGAGCAGTACTTC
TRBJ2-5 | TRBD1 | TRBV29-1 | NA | CSVEDRSGQGAETQYF | TGCAGCGTTGAAGATCGGTCCGGACAGGGGGCAGAGACCCAGTACTTC
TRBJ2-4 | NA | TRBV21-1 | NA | CASSKSSQALAKNIQYF | TGTGCCAGCAGCAAATCATCCCAGGCGTTAGCCAAAAACATTCAGTACTTC
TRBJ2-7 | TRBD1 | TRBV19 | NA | CASSLRQGMYEQYF | TGTGCCAGTAGTCTTCGACAGGGGATGTACGAGCAGTACTTC
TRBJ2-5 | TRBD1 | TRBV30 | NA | CAWSAPDRGNQETQYF | TGTGCCTGGAGTGCCCCTGACAGGGGTAACCAAGAGACCCAGTACTTC
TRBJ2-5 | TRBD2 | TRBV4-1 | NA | CASSQDSGLAGGDQETQYF | TGCGCCAGCAGCCAAGATTCAGGACTAGCGGGAGGGGACCAAGAGACCCAGTACTTC
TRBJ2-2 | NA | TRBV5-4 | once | CASSLGAGLGGELFF | TGTGCCAGCAGCTTGGGGGCAGGTCTGGGCGGGGAGCTGTTTTTT
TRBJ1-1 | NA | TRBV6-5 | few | CASSSGEKAFF | TGTGCCAGCAGTTCAGGGGAAAAAGCTTTCTTT
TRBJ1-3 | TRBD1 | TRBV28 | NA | CASSSLIGQGAGNTIYF | TGTGCCAGCAGTTCCCTTATAGGACAGGGTGCAGGAAACACCATATATTTT
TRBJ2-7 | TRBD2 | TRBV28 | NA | CASSPSGTYEQYF | TGTGCCAGCAGTCCTAGCGGGACTTACGAGCAGTACTTC
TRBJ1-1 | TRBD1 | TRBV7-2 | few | CASSLRTGPVAFF | TGTGCCAGCAGCCTAAGGACAGGGCCGGTAGCTTTCTTT
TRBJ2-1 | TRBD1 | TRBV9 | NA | CASSEDRVDEQFF | TGTGCCAGCAGCGAGGACAGGGTCGATGAGCAGTTCTTC
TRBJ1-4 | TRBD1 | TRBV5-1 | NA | CASSWGQLATNEKLFF | TGCGCCAGCAGCTGGGGACAGCTTGCAACTAATGAAAAACTGTTTTTT
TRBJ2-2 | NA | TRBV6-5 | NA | CASSYRPTQGTGELFF | TGTGCCAGCAGTTACCGCCCAACTCAGGGCACCGGGGAGCTGTTTTTT
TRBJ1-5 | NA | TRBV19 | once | CASSMFNSQPQHF | TGTGCCAGTAGTATGTTCAATAGTCAGCCCCAGCATTTT
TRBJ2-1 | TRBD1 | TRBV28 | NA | CASSPVGTGRRRNEQFF | TGTGCCAGCAGCCCGGTCGGGACAGGTCGTCGCAGGAATGAGCAGTTCTTC
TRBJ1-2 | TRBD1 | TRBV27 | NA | CASSPSGTGIYGYTF | TGTGCCAGCAGTCCATCCGGGACAGGGATCTATGGCTACACCTTC
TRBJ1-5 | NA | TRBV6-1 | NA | CASSEIYSNQPQHF | TGTGCCAGCAGTGAAATCTATAGCAATCAGCCCCAGCATTTT
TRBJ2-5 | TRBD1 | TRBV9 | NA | CASSVEGTGQETQYF | TGTGCCAGCAGCGTAGAGGGGACAGGCCAAGAGACCCAGTACTTC
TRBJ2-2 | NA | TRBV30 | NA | CAWSFSYTGELFF | TGTGCCTGGAGTTTCTCTTACACCGGGGAGCTGTTTTTT
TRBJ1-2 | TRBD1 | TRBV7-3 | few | CASSRTGQETYGYTF | TGTGCCAGCAGCCGCACGGGACAGGAGACCTATGGCTACACCTTC
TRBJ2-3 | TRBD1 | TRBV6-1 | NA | CASSATGVLLLFTDTQYF | TGTGCCAGCAGTGCGACAGGGGTCCTCCTACTCTTCACAGATACGCAGTATTTT
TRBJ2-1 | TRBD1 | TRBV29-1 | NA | CSGVSGTGGYNEQFF | TGCAGCGGTGTGTCTGGGACAGGGGGGTACAATGAGCAGTTCTTC
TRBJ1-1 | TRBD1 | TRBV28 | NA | CASYTPRPGGTEAFF | TGTGCCAGCTATACGCCCCGGCCAGGGGGCACTGAAGCTTTCTTT
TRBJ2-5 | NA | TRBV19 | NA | CASSIELGGETQYF | TGTGCCAGTAGTATAGAATTGGGGGGAGAGACCCAGTACTTC
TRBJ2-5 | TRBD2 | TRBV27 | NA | CASSPGRVKETQYF | TGTGCCAGCAGTCCCGGGAGGGTCAAAGAGACCCAGTACTTC
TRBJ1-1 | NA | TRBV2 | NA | CASSDLTGGNTEAFF | TGTGCCAGCAGCGACCTGACAGGAGGGAACACTGAAGCTTTCTTT
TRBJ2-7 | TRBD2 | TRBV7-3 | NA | CASSAGLADEQYF | TGTGCCAGCAGCGCCGGACTAGCAGACGAGCAGTACTTC
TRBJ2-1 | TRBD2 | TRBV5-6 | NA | CASSLSTGGLIAGGSRFF | TGTGCCAGCAGCTTGAGCACAGGGGGCTTGATAGCGGGAGGGTCTCGGTTCTTC
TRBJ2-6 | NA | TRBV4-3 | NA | CASSQVTGPGANVLTF | TGCGCCAGCAGCCAAGTCACAGGTCCTGGGGCCAACGTCCTGACTTTC
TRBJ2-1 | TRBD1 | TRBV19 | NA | CASSGQGISYNEQFF | TGTGCCAGTAGTGGACAGGGGATATCCTACAATGAGCAGTTCTTC
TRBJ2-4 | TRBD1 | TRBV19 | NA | CASRTGAKNIQYF | TGTGCCAGTAGGACAGGGGCCAAAAACATTCAGTACTTC
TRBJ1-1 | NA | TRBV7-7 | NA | CASSFIPSGHLNTEAFF | TGTGCCAGCAGCTTTATCCCATCAGGGCACCTGAACACTGAAGCTTTCTTT
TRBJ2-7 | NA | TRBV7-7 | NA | CASSLDRSSYEQYF | TGTGCTAGCAGTTTAGACAGGAGTTCCTACGAGCAGTACTTC
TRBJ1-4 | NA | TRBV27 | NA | CASSLWGGEKLFF | TGTGCCAGCAGTTTGTGGGGAGGGGAAAAACTGTTTTTT
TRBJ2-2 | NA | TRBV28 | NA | CASQPTRGNTGELFF | TGTGCCAGCCAGCCAACCAGGGGAAACACCGGGGAGCTGTTTTTT
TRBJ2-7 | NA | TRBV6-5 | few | CASSYSRGSGEQYF | TGTGCCAGCAGTTACTCGAGAGGGTCCGGCGAGCAGTACTTC
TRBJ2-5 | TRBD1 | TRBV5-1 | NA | CASSLTGLGETQYF | TGCGCCAGCAGCCTGACAGGGTTGGGGGAGACCCAGTACTTC
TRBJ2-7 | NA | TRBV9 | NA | CASSVAPVPADYEQYF | TGTGCCAGCAGCGTAGCCCCGGTCCCAGCGGACTACGAGCAGTACTTC
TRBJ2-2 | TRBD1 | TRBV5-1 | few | CASSQGQGGAGELFF | TGCGCCAGCAGCCAGGGACAGGGAGGGGCCGGGGAGCTGTTTTTT
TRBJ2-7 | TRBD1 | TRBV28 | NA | CASSSHPRTGAYEQYF | TGTGCCAGCAGTTCTCACCCTAGGACAGGGGCCTACGAGCAGTACTTC
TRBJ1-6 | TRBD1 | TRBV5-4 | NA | CASSSRGTGNSPLHF | TGTGCCAGCAGCTCTCGAGGGACAGGGAATTCACCCCTCCACTTT
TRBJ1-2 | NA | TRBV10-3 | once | CAISEDRFYGYTF | TGTGCCATCAGTGAGGACAGGTTCTATGGCTACACCTTC
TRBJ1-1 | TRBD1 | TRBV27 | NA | CASSFDPQGGNTEAFF | TGTGCCAGCAGTTTTGATCCCCAGGGGGGGAACACTGAAGCTTTCTTT